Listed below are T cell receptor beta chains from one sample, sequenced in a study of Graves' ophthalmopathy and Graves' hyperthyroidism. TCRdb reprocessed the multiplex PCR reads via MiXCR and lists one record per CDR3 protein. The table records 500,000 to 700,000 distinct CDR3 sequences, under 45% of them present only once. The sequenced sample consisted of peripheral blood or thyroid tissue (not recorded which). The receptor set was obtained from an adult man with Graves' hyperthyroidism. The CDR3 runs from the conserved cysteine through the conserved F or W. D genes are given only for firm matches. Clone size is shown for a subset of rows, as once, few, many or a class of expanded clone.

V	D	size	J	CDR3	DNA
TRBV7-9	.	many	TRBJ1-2	CASSLELGGQYGYTF	TGTGCCAGCAGCTTAGAGCTAGGGGGGCAATATGGCTACACCTTC
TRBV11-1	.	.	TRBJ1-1	CASSLGYGFTEAFF	TGTGCCAGCAGCTTAGGGTACGGGTTCACTGAAGCTTTCTTT
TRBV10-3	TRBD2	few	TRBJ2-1	CASSPTSGGSSYNEQFF	TGTGCCAGCAGTCCGACTAGCGGGGGAAGCTCCTACAATGAGCAGTTCTTC
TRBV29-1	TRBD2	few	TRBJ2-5	CSFGLAGETQYF	TGCAGCTTTGGACTAGCGGGAGAGACCCAGTACTTC
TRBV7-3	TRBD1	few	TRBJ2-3	CASSPDRSLADTQYF	TGTGCCAGCAGCCCGGACAGGTCCCTGGCAGATACGCAGTATTTT
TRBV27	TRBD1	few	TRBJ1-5	CASSLGGQGGNQPQHF	TGTGCCAGCAGTTTAGGGGGACAGGGCGGCAATCAGCCCCAGCATTTT
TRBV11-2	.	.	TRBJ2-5	CASSLAGPEETQYF	TGTGCCAGCAGCTTGGCAGGGCCGGAGGAGACCCAGTACTTC
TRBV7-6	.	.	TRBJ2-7	CAWTPGTTSSYEQCF	TGTGCCTGGACACCGGGGACAACGAGCTCCTACGAGCAGTGCTTC
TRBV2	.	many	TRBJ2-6	CASSEEPSGANVLTF	TGTGCCAGCAGTGAGGAACCGTCTGGGGCCAACGTCCTGACTTTC
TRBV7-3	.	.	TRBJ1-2	CASSLGGGGHGYTF	TGTGCCAGCAGTTTAGGGGGGGGCGGCCATGGCTACACCTTC
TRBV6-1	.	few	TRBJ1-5	CASSDSHLLGYSNQPQHF	TGTGCCAGCAGTGACAGCCACCTATTGGGGTATAGCAATCAGCCCCAGCATTTT
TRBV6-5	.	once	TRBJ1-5	CASSLLQFYSNQPQHF	TGTGCCAGCAGTTTACTCCAGTTTTATAGCAATCAGCCCCAGCATTTT
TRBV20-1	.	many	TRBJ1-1	CSATPFRGVGTEAFF	TGCAGTGCTACCCCGTTCAGGGGTGTAGGCACTGAAGCTTTCTTT
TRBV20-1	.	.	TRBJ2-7	CSASHGTEQYF	TGCAGTGCTAGTCACGGGACCGAGCAGTACTTC
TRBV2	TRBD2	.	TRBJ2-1	CASIMTGLGYNEQFF	TGTGCCAGCATCATGACGGGACTAGGGTACAATGAGCAGTTCTTC
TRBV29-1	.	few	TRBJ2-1	CSVETRWSLNEQFF	TGCAGCGTTGAAACGCGGTGGAGCCTCAATGAGCAGTTCTTC
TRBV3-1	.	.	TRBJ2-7	CASSQTRPYEQYF	TGTGCCAGCAGCCAAACGCGACCCTACGAGCAGTACTTC
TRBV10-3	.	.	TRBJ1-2	CASSRSREQSRGGYTF	TGTGCCAGCAGCCGAAGCCGGGAGCAAAGCCGGGGCGGCTACACCTTC
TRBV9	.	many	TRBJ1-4	CASSPSGPRSGEKLFF	TGTGCCAGCAGCCCAAGCGGGCCACGGTCAGGGGAAAAACTGTTTTTT
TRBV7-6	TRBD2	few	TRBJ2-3	CASSSLTSPSTDTQYF	TGTGCCAGCAGCTCCCTGACTAGCCCAAGCACAGATACGCAGTATTTT
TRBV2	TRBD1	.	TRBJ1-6	CASTGTGGSPLHF	TGTGCCAGCACCGGGACAGGGGGTTCACCCCTCCACTTT
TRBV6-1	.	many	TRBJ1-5	CASSEGGQIQPQHF	TGTGCCAGCAGTGAAGGGGGCCAGATCCAGCCCCAGCATTTT
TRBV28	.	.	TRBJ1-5	CASSTDGLQPQHF	TGTGCCAGCAGCACGGACGGCCTCCAGCCCCAGCATTTT
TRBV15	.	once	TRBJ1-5	CATSRGAGSSNQPQHF	TGTGCCACCAGCAGAGGGGCAGGGAGTAGCAATCAGCCCCAGCATTTT
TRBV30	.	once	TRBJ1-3	CAWSAYTGNTIYF	TGTGCCTGGAGTGCGTATACTGGAAACACCATATATTTT
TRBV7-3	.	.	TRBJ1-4	CASSFMAGPNEKLLF	TGTGCCAGCAGCTTCATGGCAGGCCCAAATGAAAAACTGCTTTTT
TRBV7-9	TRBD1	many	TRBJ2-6	CASSSRQGEIDSGANVLTF	TGTGCCAGCAGCTCCCGTCAGGGGGAGATAGACTCTGGGGCCAACGTCCTGACTTTC
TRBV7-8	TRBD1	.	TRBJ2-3	CASSRGLGTDTQYF	TGTGCCAGCTCGAGGGGGCTGGGCACAGATACGCAGTATTTT
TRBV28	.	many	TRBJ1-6	CASQGRSPLHF	TGTGCCAGCCAAGGGAGATCACCCCTCCACTTT
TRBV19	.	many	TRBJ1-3	CATSFSGNTIYF	TGTGCCACCTCATTCTCTGGAAACACCATATATTTT
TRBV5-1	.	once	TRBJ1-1	CASSLGLSGNTETFF	TGCGCCAGCAGCTTGGGGCTATCGGGGAACACTGAAACTTTCTTT
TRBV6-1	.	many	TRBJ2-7	CASSKAFTGFEQYF	TGTGCCAGCAGTAAAGCTTTCACAGGGTTCGAGCAGTACTTC
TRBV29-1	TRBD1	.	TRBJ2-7	CSALTGGFYEQYF	TGCAGCGCTCTGACAGGGGGCTTCTACGAGCAGTACTTC
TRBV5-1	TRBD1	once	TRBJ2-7	CASSWTGTPYEQYF	TGCGCCAGCAGCTGGACAGGGACCCCCTACGAGCAGTACTTC
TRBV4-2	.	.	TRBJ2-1	CASSQESAQEQFF	TGTGCCAGCAGCCAAGAGTCGGCACAGGAGCAGTTCTTC
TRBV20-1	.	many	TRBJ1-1	CSAGRGVNTEAFF	TGCAGTGCGGGGAGGGGTGTGAACACTGAAGCTTTCTTT
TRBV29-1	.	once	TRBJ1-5	CSVGDGKNQPQHF	TGCAGCGTTGGGGACGGGAAAAATCAGCCCCAGCATTTT
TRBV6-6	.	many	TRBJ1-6	CASSYPGTSTYNSPLHF	TGTGCCAGCAGTTACCCAGGGACATCCACTTATAATTCACCCCTCCACTTT
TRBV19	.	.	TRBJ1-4	CASSPSIVRTPNENEKLFF	TGTGCCAGTAGTCCATCGATCGTACGTACCCCCAATGAAAATGAAAAACTGTTTTTT
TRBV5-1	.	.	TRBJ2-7	CASSQGLPGEQYF	TGCGCCAGCAGCCAAGGGCTACCGGGTGAGCAGTACTTC
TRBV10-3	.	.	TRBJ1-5	CAISDPGGAPNQPQHF	TGTGCCATCAGTGATCCTGGGGGGGCCCCCAATCAGCCCCAGCATTTT
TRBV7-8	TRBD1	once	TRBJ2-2	CASRSGTGWGELFF	TGTGCCAGCAGATCCGGGACAGGGTGGGGGGAGCTGTTTTTT
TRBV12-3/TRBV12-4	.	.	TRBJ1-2	CAGSTPSEIYGYTF	TGTGCCGGCAGTACACCTTCGGAGATCTATGGCTACACCTTC
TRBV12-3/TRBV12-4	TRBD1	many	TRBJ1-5	CASRAGTGLNQPQHF	TGTGCCAGCAGAGCCGGGACAGGGTTAAATCAGCCCCAGCATTTT
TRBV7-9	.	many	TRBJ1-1	CASSFGEGRAEAFF	TGTGCCAGCAGCTTTGGGGAAGGTAGGGCTGAAGCTTTCTTT
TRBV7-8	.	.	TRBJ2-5	CASSLDSRNQPQYF	TGTGCCAGCAGCTTAGACAGTCGCAATCAGCCCCAGTACTTC
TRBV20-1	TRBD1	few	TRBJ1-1	CSARGRTGRNTEAFF	TGCAGTGCTAGAGGGAGGACAGGGAGGAACACTGAAGCTTTCTTT
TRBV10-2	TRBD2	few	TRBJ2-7	CASTGTSGLTYEQYF	TGCGCCAGCACCGGGACTAGCGGACTTACCTACGAGCAGTACTTC
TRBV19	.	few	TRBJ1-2	CASTAASRSGYTF	TGTGCCAGTACGGCAGCCAGTCGTTCGGGCTACACCTTC
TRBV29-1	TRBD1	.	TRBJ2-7	CSAEDRYNEQYF	TGCAGCGCCGAGGACAGGTACAATGAGCAGTACTTC
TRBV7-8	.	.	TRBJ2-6	CASTGGANVLTF	TGTGCCAGCACAGGTGGGGCCAACGTCCTGACTTTC